A single sample gave rise to the 19 T cell receptor beta chains below, sequenced in a study of blood T cell repertoires in COVID-19. TCRdb's table, derived via immunoSEQ multiplex PCR, lists solely in-frame clones and lacks some. Of about 130,000 clones in the sample, 79% were seen once. Sequencing was done on a sample of peripheral blood. Every receptor here comes from a man aged 35 to 55 with active or convalescent COVID-19.

A few counts support this clone. The rearrangement links TRBV20-1 to TRBJ2-3; D gene ambiguous. The germline CDR1 and CDR2 sequences are DFQATT and SNEGSKA (reference sequence). Trimming removed 2 bases at V and 11 bases at J, with 11 bases between. The CDR3 length is 11 residues. CDR3 in amino acids: CSARSQALQYF. DNA for the CDR3: TGCAGTGCTAGAAGCCAGGCTTTGCAGTATTTT.

The chain couples TRBV4-1 to TRBJ2-3; no reliable D call. V shed 0 bases and J shed 0 bases, with 13 bases lying between them. In germline, CDR1 is MGHRA, CDR2 YSYEKL. This CDR3 region has 17 residues. CDR3 DNA: TGCGCCAGCAGCCAAGAAAGTCTGGGCACTAGCACAGATACGCAGTATTTT. Translation: CASSQESLGTSTDTQYF.

The V call is TRBV28, the J call TRBJ2-1; 9 bases fit TRBD2. With V trimmed by 5 bases and J by 2 bases, 7 bases remained unmatched. Germline-derived CDR1 and CDR2 are MDHEN and SYDVKM. The CDR3 contains 16 residues. The CDR3 DNA sequence: TGTGCCAGCAGTAATGCGGGGGGGCAGGCCTACAATGAGCAGTTCTTC. Translation gives CASSNAGGQAYNEQFF.

The V gene is TRBV24-1, the J gene TRBJ1-2; D call uncertain. The CDR3 consists of 12 residues. Germline lookup yields CDR1 KGHDR and CDR2 SFDVKD. The ends were cut back, 5 bases at V and 2 bases at J, with 5 bases in the middle. This chain's CDR3 is CATSAQNYGYTF. CDR3 coding DNA: TGTGCCACCAGTGCACAGAACTATGGCTACACCTTC.

V usage is TRBV30 and J usage is TRBJ2-3; TRBD1 matches 9 bases. The CDR3 sequence is 16 residues long. V shed 1 base and J 3 bases; nucleotides not matched to a gene: 8. Germline CDR1 is GTSNPN and CDR2 is SVGIG (reference sequence). In nucleotides, the CDR3 is TGTGCCTGGAGTGCCCCGGGACAGGGTATAACAGATACGCAGTATTTT. It encodes CAWSAPGQGITDTQYF.

The J gene is TRBJ2-1, the V gene TRBV6-1; 8 bases map to TRBD2. The CDR3 covers 14 residues. The germline V gene encodes CDR1 MNHNS and CDR2 SASEGT. V shed 3 bases and J 11 bases; nucleotides not matched to a gene: 9. CDR3 coding DNA: TGTGCCAGCAGTGAGGTTAGCGGGACCCGCCAGCAGTTCTTC. This translates into CASSEVSGTRQQFF.

The chain combines TRBV2 with TRBJ2-7; possibly TRBD2 for D (6 bases). V was shortened by 6 bases and J by 1 base, with 10 bases between the two germline ends. From germline, CDR1 is SNHLY and CDR2 FYNNEI. This CDR3 is built from 13 residues. CDR3 amino acids: CASRGDLSYEQYF. CDR3 sequence (DNA): TGTGCCAGCAGGGGGGACTTATCCTACGAGCAGTACTTC.

The rearrangement links TRBV11-3 to TRBJ2-2; 7 bases align to TRBD1. After removal of 2 bases from V and 4 bases from J, the junction contained 4 bases not matched to a gene. CDR1 and CDR2 from the germline V gene are SGHNT and YENEEA. The CDR3 is made up of 15 amino acids. CDR3 loop: CASSLPTGITGELFF. The DNA for the CDR3 is TGTGCCAGCAGCTTACCGACAGGGATCACCGGGGAGCTGTTTTTT. Complete variable domain (other parts from reference TRBV11-3 and TRBJ2-2): EAGVVQSPRYKIIEKKQPVAFWCNPISGHNTLYWYLQNLGQGPELLIRYENEEAVDDSQLPKDRFSAERLKGVDSTLKIQPAELGDSAVYLCASSLPTGITGELFFGEGSRLTVL.

This clone showed up just a few times. The chain carries TRBV30 and TRBJ2-4; 7 nucleotides match TRBD1. The CDR3 length is 16 residues. V dropped 3 bases and J dropped 0; count of bases not matched to a gene: 8. Germline loops: CDR1 GTSNPN, CDR2 SVGIG (reference sequence). The CDR3: CAWSHRQGLAKNIQYF. For the CDR3, the DNA is TGTGCCTGGAGCCATCGACAGGGCCTAGCCAAAAACATTCAGTACTTC. Supplemented by reference TRBV30 and TRBJ2-4, the full variable domain reads SQTIHQWPATLVQPVGSPLSLECTVEGTSNPNLYWYRQAAGRGLQLLFYSVGIGQISSEVPQNLSASRPQDRQFILSSKKLLLSDSGFYLCAWSHRQGLAKNIQYFGAGTRLSVL.

The chain recombines TRBV5-1 with TRBJ2-3; possible D gene TRBD1, 6 bases. This CDR3 is built from 15 residues. The germline gives CDR1 SGHRS, CDR2 YFSETQ. V dropped 0 bases and J dropped 0 bases, with 8 bases sitting between them. Here the CDR3 reads CASSLGTVSTDTQYF. In DNA form, the CDR3 reads TGCGCCAGCAGCTTGGGGACAGTAAGCACAGATACGCAGTATTTT.

The chain uses TRBV29-1 and TRBJ1-1; possible D gene TRBD1, 5 bases. The CDR3 is 12 residues long. Germline CDR1 is SQVTM and CDR2 is ANQGSEA. The V end lost 7 bases, the J end lost 5 bases, and 14 bases lay between the germline ends. The CDR3 sequence is CSARQGETEAFF. The DNA for the CDR3 is TGCAGCGCTCGGCAGGGCGAAACTGAAGCTTTCTTT.

The rearrangement joins TRBV7-2 to TRBJ1-2; tentative D call: TRBD1 (5 bases). The CDR3 has 18 amino acids. V was trimmed by 3 bases and J by 4 bases, leaving 24 bases between them. Germline V gene data show CDR1 as SGHTA and CDR2 as FQGNSA. CDR3 bases: TGTGCCAGCAGCTTGAGGCAGGGCAGATTCAGTTTAGGCTATGGCTACACCTTC. Protein sequence: CASSLRQGRFSLGYGYTF.

This chain uses TRBV7-2 with TRBJ2-1, with TRBD2 matching 8 bases. V lost 0 bases, J lost 6 bases, and 4 bases stayed unmatched. The CDR3 totals 15 residues. Germline values: CDR1 SGHTA, CDR2 FQGNSA. The CDR3 spells CASSLASGGFNEQFF. The CDR3 coding sequence is TGTGCCAGCAGCTTAGCGAGCGGGGGATTCAATGAGCAGTTCTTC. The full variable domain, in which reference TRBV7-2 and TRBJ2-1 provide the parts outside the CDR3, is GAGVSQSPSNKVTEKGKDVELRCDPISGHTALYWYRQSLGQGLEFLIYFQGNSAPDKSGLPSDRFSAERTGGSVSTLTIQRTQQEDSAVYLCASSLASGGFNEQFFGPGTRLTVL.

This clone was observed a single time. V and J are TRBV2 and TRBJ1-5; 7 nucleotides align to TRBD1. The CDR3 runs 15 residues. The germline V gene has CDR1 SNHLY and CDR2 FYNNEI. V lost 5 bases, J lost 0 bases, and 4 bases stayed unmatched. The CDR3 sequence is CASSRDRSSNQPQHF. As DNA, the CDR3 is TGTGCCAGCAGTAGGGACAGATCTAGCAATCAGCCCCAGCATTTT. Full variable domain (outside the CDR3, taken from reference TRBV2 and TRBJ1-5): EPEVTQTPSHQVTQMGQEVILRCVPISNHLYFYWYRQILGQKVEFLVSFYNNEISEKSEIFDDQFSVERPDGSNFTLKIRSTKLEDSAMYFCASSRDRSSNQPQHFGDGTRLSIL.

The chain links TRBV30 to TRBJ2-7; a possible D gene is TRBD1 (6 bases). V was clipped by 8 bases and J by 1 base, with 15 bases between them. From germline, CDR1 is GTSNPN and CDR2 SVGIG (reference sequence). The length of the CDR3 is 13 residues. DNA for the CDR3: TGTGCCCTGGGCAGGGGCCCGTCCTACGAGCAGTACTTC. Its protein is CALGRGPSYEQYF.

About this clone itself: Additional DNA sequences in this sample encode the identical CDR3. This rearrangement joins TRBV24-1 to TRBJ2-1; 10 bases match TRBD2. The CDR3 covers 14 residues. From germline, CDR1 is KGHDR and CDR2 SFDVKD. V dropped 7 bases and J dropped 9; count of bases not matched to a gene: 8. The CDR3 DNA reads as TGTGCCACCAGGGGGGGGCTAGCGGGAGCTGAGCAGTTCTTC. Amino acids: CATRGGLAGAEQFF.

Concerning this clone itself: Relative to the germline gene, one junction end is altered; a read error may explain this. The chain has TRBV14 and TRBJ1-1; TRBD1 is a possible D gene (5 bases). The germline V gene encodes CDR1 SGHDN and CDR2 FVKESK. The CDR3 consists of 15 residues. In nucleotides, the CDR3 is TGTGCCAGCAGCCACGCGACCGGGACCCTCGGCGGACTACACTTT. Its translation: CASSHATGTLGGLHF. Drawing the rest from reference TRBV14 and TRBJ1-1, the complete variable domain is EAGVTQFPSHSVIEKGQTVTLRCDPISGHDNLYWYRRVMGKEIKFLLHFVKESKQDESGMPNNRFLAERTGGTYSTLKVQPAELEDSGVYFCASSHATGTLGGLHFGQGTRLTVV.

The chain couples TRBV29-1 to TRBJ2-7; D call uncertain. CDR1 and CDR2 (germline): SQVTM, ANQGSEA. This CDR3 spans 14 amino acids. The V gene lost 5 bases and the J gene lost 0 bases, with 14 bases spanning the gap. The CDR3, as DNA: TGCAGCGTTCTCCCCTCTAGGAGCTCCTACGAGCAGTACTTC. It translates to CSVLPSRSSYEQYF.

This clone appeared many times. Within the sample, other DNA sequences also encode this same CDR3. The J gene is TRBJ2-7, the V gene TRBV28; TRBD1 aligns across 10 bases. The CDR3 has 15 residues. V gave up 5 bases and J gave up 4 bases; unmatched junction bases: 8. Germline assignment: CDR1 MDHEN and CDR2 SYDVKM. The chain's CDR3 is CASSRGDRGSYEQYF. The CDR3 coding sequence is TGTGCCAGCAGTAGGGGGGACAGGGGATCTTACGAGCAGTACTTC.